The rows below give T cell receptor beta chains drawn from one sample of a study of cytomegalovirus exposure and HLA in healthy donors. Here immunoSEQ multiplex PCR was the method, and the copy in TCRdb shows in-frame clones only, minus some. The sample yields fewer than 60,000 clones, just over 90% seen once. Sequenced input: PBMCs. The receptors originated from a woman younger than 30 in good health and CMV-seropositive. The conserved cysteine and the conserved F or W are not part of the CDR3 here.

TRBV30 | 10 | AWSVRGGEQY
TRBV6-1 | 13 | ASSLGTRGLEKLF
TRBV29-1 | 11 | SVDSGIYNEQF
TRBV19 | 12 | ASSTDRVGNEQY
TRBV18 | 19 | ASSPLLPGDRGQSLSYEQY
TRBV30 | 11 | AWSVRTFYEQY
TRBV6-1 | 10 | ASAGGEETQY
TRBV19 | 9 | AARANTEAF
TRBV5-4 | 12 | ASSLDGGAYGYT
TRBV7-3 | 12 | ASSITGTGNTIY
TRBV5-1 | 12 | ASRERSSYNEQF
TRBV4-1 | 18 | ASSQEATRGTGTSNYGYT
TRBV4-1 | 11 | ASSQGKRDTIY
TRBV5-1 | 12 | ASSPGQAVYGYT
TRBV7-9 | 12 | ASSFPGEITEAF
TRBV10-3 | 12 | AIQEYSDRGSYT
TRBV4-3 | 10 | ASSSTWGEAF
TRBV29-1 | 11 | SVEGGHSYGYT
TRBV5-1 | 16 | ASSLGGSSGGSYNEQF
TRBV28 | 13 | ASRVTTLAKNIQY
TRBV6-6 | 13 | ASSDTSDSTDTQY
TRBV7-9 | 14 | ASSSSGTQSAYEQY
TRBV2 | 12 | ATREGLRAAEQY
TRBV4-1 | 13 | ASSQGGAVTYEQY
TRBV6-1 | 11 | ASSESQGYGYT
TRBV28 | 13 | ASMGGGLTNEKLF
TRBV30 | 11 | AWTDRPTYEQY
TRBV13 | 13 | ASSFSSSSFNGYT
TRBV5-5 | 12 | ASSTQGGNTEAF
TRBV28 | 14 | ASSPGGQGYNEKLF
TRBV5-6 | 12 | ASSGRGSNYGYT
TRBV5-4 | 12 | AAGPGGRNTEAF
TRBV6-1 | 12 | ASREGTGNEKLF
TRBV18 | 11 | ASSQNRDTEAF
TRBV7-2 | 11 | ASSRGLAHEQF
TRBV13 | 10 | ASSKLDSEAF
TRBV4-1 | 11 | ASSQPHNYEQY
TRBV11-2 | 15 | ASSLDNGPLSVDTQY
TRBV11-2 | 11 | ASSLRGPYEQY
TRBV2 | 12 | ASSVAGGGETQY
TRBV9 | 13 | ASSAGGGDNSPLH
TRBV29-1 | 13 | SVEARDRFRETQY
TRBV7-7 | 11 | ASSIGQEETQY
TRBV30 | 12 | AWSAAGINQPQH
TRBV6-5 | 12 | ASSFSGLGEKLF
TRBV27 | 11 | ASGTSSVYEQY
TRBV27 | 12 | ASSPRQTGNTIY
TRBV9 | 17 | ASSVAGLAGVGVQETQY
TRBV28 | 12 | ASNSGGVTDTQY